This TCR beta chain was observed in a study of human T cells and chemical hapten exposure. Germline V gives CDR1 SGDLS, CDR2 YYNGEE. The CDR3 contains 17 residues. J gave up 0 bases and V 0 bases, and 5 bases lay outside the gene matches. In its sample, this clonotype was seen once. The time point: patch test 2, 6 weeks after DPC sensitization. Treatment denoted: therapeutic diphenylcyclopropenone sensitization with weekly scalp DPC. In TCRdb, the RACE reads were re-called with MiXCR into one record per CDR3 protein. The sample records some 100,000 distinct CDR3 sequences, about a tenth being singletons.

V and J are TRBV9 and TRBJ2-3; 9 bases line up with TRBD2. Sequencing was performed on whole blood, taken in connection with sensitization to the hapten diphenylcyclopropenone (DPC). The source is a middle-aged woman with alopecia areata. Some clones in this sample may be carry-over from other donors' samples. CDR3 nucleotide sequence: TGTGCCAGCAGCGTAGCTAGCGGGGCCGCTAGCACAGATACGCAGTATTTT. Protein: CASSVASGAASTDTQYF.